This is a list of T cell receptor beta chains from one sample in a study of T cells in Graves' hyperthyroidism and ophthalmopathy. TCRdb ran MiXCR on the multiplex PCR reads and lists one entry per CDR3 protein. The sample shows about 600,000 distinct CDR3 sequences, 12% to 15% of them seen only once. Sequenced: blood. These receptor sequences come from a woman under 30 with Graves' ophthalmopathy. Each CDR3 is given with its conserved first and last residue. A D gene is named only where the DNA matches it firmly. For some rows the clone size is stated as once, few or many, or as a class when expanded; others skip it.

d_call j_call cdr3_length v_call clone_size cdr3_aa cdr3_nt
TRBD1 TRBJ1-2 15 TRBV12-3/TRBV12-4 many CASSLEGTGGQGYTF TGTGCCAGCAGTTTAGAGGGGACAGGGGGCCAAGGCTACACCTTC
TRBD1 TRBJ2-7 14 TRBV28 many CASSHGTGTYEQYF TGTGCCAGCAGTCACGGGACAGGGACCTACGAGCAGTACTTC
- TRBJ1-2 13 TRBV12-3/TRBV12-4 - CASRLGGYYGYTF TGTGCCAGCAGGTTGGGGGGGTACTATGGCTACACCTTC
- TRBJ1-5 13 TRBV7-2 many CASSFPGAQPQHF TGTGCCAGCAGCTTCCCGGGGGCGCAGCCCCAGCATTTT
TRBD1 TRBJ1-1 15 TRBV6-2/TRBV6-3 many CASSHLDREGTEAFF TGTGCCAGCAGTCACCTCGACAGGGAAGGCACTGAAGCTTTCTTT
TRBD1 TRBJ2-3 16 TRBV7-2 many CASSLSWDRYTDTQYF TGTGCCAGCAGCTTATCGTGGGACAGGTACACAGATACGCAGTATTTT
TRBD1 TRBJ1-1 15 TRBV6-2/TRBV6-3 few CASRQGANINTEAFF TGTGCCAGCAGACAGGGGGCCAATATAAACACTGAAGCTTTCTTT
- TRBJ2-7 13 TRBV20-1 many CSARGGHLPEQYF TGCAGTGCTAGAGGGGGGCATCTTCCCGAGCAGTACTTC
- TRBJ2-7 14 TRBV3-1 many CASSLRTSSYEQYF TGTGCCAGCAGCCTGAGAACCAGTTCCTACGAGCAGTACTTC
TRBD2 TRBJ2-1 15 TRBV6-2/TRBV6-3 - CASSRTSGLVDEQFF TGTGCCAGCAGTCGGACTAGCGGGCTGGTCGATGAGCAGTTCTTC
TRBD1 TRBJ1-2 15 TRBV19 many CASSVGGAGPYGYTF TGTGCCAGTAGTGTAGGGGGCGCCGGGCCCTATGGCTACACCTTC
- TRBJ1-5 13 TRBV27 - CASSPLGNQPQHF TGTGCCAGCTCCCCGCTAGGCAATCAGCCCCAGCATTTT
- TRBJ1-1 14 TRBV6-5 few CASSYDSSITEAFF TGTGCCAGCAGTTACGACAGTTCGATAACTGAAGCTTTCTTT
- TRBJ2-3 19 TRBV7-8 - CASSLPYMVGGGRKDTQYF TGTGCCAGCAGCTTACCCTATATGGTAGGGGGCGGGAGAAAAGATACGCAGTATTTT
TRBD2 TRBJ2-2 17 TRBV10-3 - CAISGGTSDTNTGELFF TGTGCCATCAGTGGGGGGACTAGCGACACCAACACCGGGGAGCTGTTTTTT
- TRBJ1-3 15 TRBV7-2 - CASSSRPRLENTIYF TGTGCCAGCAGCTCACGACCCAGACTTGAAAACACCATATATTTT
- TRBJ1-1 13 TRBV20-1 - CSARRGNSTEAFF TGCAGTGCTAGACGAGGGAACTCCACTGAAGCTTTCTTT
- TRBJ2-2 16 TRBV3-1 many CASRGDAGLNTGELFF TGTGCCAGCAGGGGGGACGCGGGCCTAAACACCGGGGAGCTGTTTTTT
TRBD2 TRBJ2-2 15 TRBV12-3/TRBV12-4 few CASSPSGVGTGELFF TGTGCCAGCAGTCCTAGCGGGGTTGGCACCGGGGAGCTGTTTTTT
TRBD2 TRBJ2-7 15 TRBV19 many CASSSPGLAGAKQYF TGTGCCAGTAGTTCTCCGGGACTAGCGGGAGCGAAGCAGTACTTC
TRBD1 TRBJ2-7 15 TRBV4-1 few CASSQASGQAYEQYF TGCGCCAGCAGCCAAGCCTCGGGACAGGCCTACGAGCAGTACTTC
- TRBJ1-1 14 TRBV9 few CASSVGRENTETFF TGTGCCAGCAGCGTAGGGAGAGAGAACACTGAAACTTTCTTT
TRBD2 TRBJ2-7 14 TRBV12-3/TRBV12-4 many CASSLAGGPYEQYF TGTGCCAGCAGCTTAGCGGGAGGGCCCTACGAGCAGTACTTC
TRBD2 TRBJ2-1 16 TRBV2 many CASGPTSGLTYNEQFF TGTGCCAGCGGCCCGACTAGCGGGTTGACCTACAATGAGCAGTTCTTC
TRBD2 TRBJ2-5 12 TRBV4-1 - CASSQRTGTMYF TGCGCCAGCAGCCAGCGGACCGGGACTATGTACTTC
TRBD1 TRBJ1-1 15 TRBV4-1 - CASSQVGQGSTEAFF TGCGCCAGCAGCCAAGTAGGACAGGGTTCGACTGAAGCTTTCTTT
TRBD1 TRBJ2-7 15 TRBV11-2 many CASSLGTGRLYEQYF TGTGCCAGCAGCTTAGGGACAGGGCGGCTCTACGAGCAGTACTTC
- TRBJ1-1 15 TRBV6-2/TRBV6-3 many CASRKETGEDTEAFF TGTGCCAGCAGGAAAGAGACAGGAGAGGACACTGAAGCTTTCTTT
TRBD2 TRBJ2-1 15 TRBV19 few CASSITSGNGNEQFF TGTGCCAGTAGTATTACTAGCGGGAATGGAAATGAGCAGTTCTTC
- TRBJ2-2 15 TRBV7-2 many CASSLDAGYTGELFF TGTGCCAGCAGCTTAGACGCAGGGTACACCGGGGAGCTGTTTTTT